One T cell receptor beta chain is described in this entry. Its antigen remains undetermined. The input lacks base qualities; no much larger clone sits a single base away. The entry originates in a study of T-cell memory formation after mild COVID-19 (dated by TCRdb to the early 2020s). Regarding the research as a whole: Most TCR sequence clusters were specific to one of the two donors. In a couple of donors, T-cell clones that expanded and contracted after mild COVID-19 were tracked by sequencing TCRalpha and TCRbeta repertoires over time. Two young, previously healthy adult volunteers, one female and one male, were included in the cohort. What the work shows at the level of the full study, not this receptor alone: The study covered only a couple of mild cases, and larger cohorts including severe cases with pre-infection samples were considered necessary. Contracting CD4+ clones were located mainly in the CM and EM memory subsets, whereas CD8+ clones were found to be enriched in EMRA. Whether the second-wave clones peaking on day 37 were SARS-CoV-2 specific was not confirmed. From day 15 to 85, contracting clones showed balanced CD4/CD8 phenotypes, whereas a second wave of clones that expanded from day 15 to 37 leaned towards CD4+. The detection of some responding clones in pre-infection memory suggests that pre-existing cross-reactive memory T cells joined the SARS-CoV-2 response.

TCRdb shows the sequencer as Illumina NovaSeq 6000. Using 5'RACE with constant-segment primers, TCRalpha and TCRbeta cDNA libraries were constructed, with sample barcodes and unique molecular identifiers added in the process. Trizol reagent was used to extract RNA from every sample. The libraries were amplified in two PCR steps, and the second step added a second sample barcode and Illumina TruSeq adapters. Sequencing of libraries was performed on an Illumina NovaSeq with 2 x 150 bp paired-end reads. Regarding the original processing steps: The reads were demultiplexed and collapsed into UMI-guided consensus sequences using migec v1.2.7. Using mixcr v2.1.11, the UMI consensuses were aligned to TRA and TRB V and J templates and assembled into clonotypes. Expanded or contracted clonotypes were those called significant by both edgeR and NoisET, with noise models trained on biological replicates. For edgeR calls, the cutoffs were a false discovery rate-adjusted p below 0.01 and a log2 fold-change threshold of 1. As an exploratory analysis of dynamics, max-normalized trajectories of the 1000 most abundant clonotypes were examined with PCA combined with hierarchical clustering. Separately sequenced CD4+ and CD8+ repertoires were used to assign the CD4 or CD8 phenotype of responding clones. TCRdb passed the public sequencing reads through fastp at Q25 and MiXCR, retaining productive beta sequences. Records with the same CDR3 protein are collapsed into one entry carrying the most frequent genes and DNA. The V and J calls and clone size are TCRdb's, not the authors'. This sample comprises a few hundred thousand distinct CDR3 sequences, 20% to 25% of them detected only once. The ten largest clones capture about 21% of the sample.

Ficoll-Paque density gradient centrifugation was the method used to isolate PBMCs. The sequenced sample consisted of PBMCs or a T cell subset sorted from them (not recorded which). The source of this sequence is a man aged 18 to 35 who had mild COVID-19 (a few samples of this study predate the infection). The sample titles of this study are shuffled in the database, so cell type and time point are left out; the donor was told from shared clones.

The CDR3 reads CASSDSSTSERDTQYF. The nucleotide sequence reads TGTGCCAGCAGTGACTCCTCGACTAGCGAAAGAGATACGCAGTATTTT. Here the chain combines TRBV6-4 and TRBJ2-3, with 8 central nucleotides matching TRBD2. CDR1 MRHNA and CDR2 SNTAGT are derived from the germline V gene. V is trimmed back by 0 bases and J by 5 bases, and the junction contains 7 bases that no gene match accounts for. From the cysteine up to the phenylalanine, the CDR3 has a length of 16 residues. The read is trimmed to its CDR3 DNA, 48 bases read in frame from base 1.